This T cell receptor (beta chain) was sequenced during a study of cytomegalovirus exposure and HLA in healthy donors (TCRdb year 2017). Some background on the complete study: An earlier analysis of roughly 630 of the donors reported 250 to 300 Gb of sequence data and around 110 million unique TCR beta sequences from about 179 million T cells. Roughly 320 gigabases of sequencing data and tens of millions of unique TCR sequences made up an early release that covered 500 to 650 HLA-typed donors. Among the roughly 400 genotyped donors, around 79% belonged to the genetic ancestry cluster associated with self-reported Caucasian donors. The study was designed to test whether signatures of past pathogen exposure could be identified by cataloging public T cell receptors. The study profiled the T cell repertoires of 500 to 800 subjects by immunosequencing and related them to cytomegalovirus serostatus. Besides the first cohort of under 700 subjects, a separate validation cohort made up of 120 or so different subjects was used. To predict cytomegalovirus infection status, the study brought together high-throughput TCR immunosequencing, statistical association of individual TCRs with disease status, and machine learning. A later analysis re-examined previously published TCR beta repertoires from around 670 donors and added high-resolution HLA genotyping to investigate patterns of TCR occurrence. Rather than drawing on any new phenotypic data, the later analysis identified candidate immune exposures from TCR beta sequences and the way those sequences occurred across donors. An earlier analysis of around 540 of the donors applied high-throughput TCR beta sequencing to assess whether each TCR beta V gene segment acted as functional or pseudogenic. Alongside the repertoire data, information on donor age, sex, ethnicity and CMV serostatus was compiled. Genome-wide SNP genotypes for about 60% of the 666 donors were used in a later genetic analysis, which treated that subset as a discovery cohort. All discovery cohort repertoires had been generated using a single sequencing platform. HLA typing covered class I and class II loci at four-digit resolution. The number of typed donors differed by locus: about 629-630 for A, B, C, DRB1 and DQB1; 522 for DQA1; some 590 for DPA1; and 400 to 480 for DPB1. Roughly 5 DR-DQ haplotypes were handled as single units for association and clustering, since linkage in the cohort was strong. On average, 235,054 unique TCR beta nucleotide sequences were sequenced per donor among some 430 genotyped donors of the cohort, with roughly a sixth of those sequences being non-productive. Overall study outcomes, separate from this receptor: Most TCR sequences were seen in very few donors, while some public TCRs were found in many individuals. The cohort was sequenced for TCR beta chains only, and without alpha or paired-chain data the features that could be detected were limited. Broadly in line with IMGT annotations, most TCR beta V segments showed up in productive rearrangements about 87% or about 30% of the time in an earlier analysis of around 550 of the donors. The authors suggested that the approach could potentially be extended to other disease states and immunological phenotypes. The 87-base-pair reads could not distinguish some IMGT-functional V segments, including TRBV6-2 and TRBV6-3, so those segments were excluded. Presence/absence analyses assumed roughly uniform sequencing depth across donors, an assumption that may not hold. The study listed 150 to 200 TCR beta chains as associated with cytomegalovirus. The sequencing pipeline was judged likely to have produced a cluster of highly shared sequence variants as a technical artifact. For the cohort, immune exposure information was limited to CMV serostatus. Because counts were too low, some 17 rarely observed V segments, including chromosome 9 orphons, were excluded from the earlier analysis of fewer than 650 of the donors. According to a later analysis, most CMV-associated TCR beta chains appeared to be HLA-restricted, and the HLA associations seemed to be driven largely by CMV exposure. In a later analysis, several top co-occurrence clusters were reported to appear linked to parvovirus B19, influenza, CMV and Epstein-Barr virus. According to a later analysis, TCR association rates differed among HLA loci, with DRB1 alleles showing the most associated TCRs and HLA-C alleles showing the fewest. When HLA alleles, especially DR and DQ, strongly co-occurred, attributing TCR associations to individual alleles was difficult. Correlated functional status among segregating V segments might be attributable to linkage disequilibrium, but an unknown experimental factor could not be ruled out. In vitro tests confirmed that a few of the cytomegalovirus-associated TCR beta chains recognize cytomegalovirus antigens. A further reported finding was that TCR beta sequences accurately predicted the HLA-A and HLA-B alleles for most subjects in the first cohort. In a later genetic analysis, fewer N-insertions in productive TCRs were reported among donors in an Asian-associated ancestry cluster than the 666-donor mean. The classifier was reported to diagnose cytomegalovirus status with high specificity and sensitivity in both the original cohort and the validation cohort. Because HLA typing was missing for some donors at each locus, association tests included only the typed subset. In a later genetic analysis, a missense DCLRE1C variant was associated with V-gene and J-gene trimming of TCR beta chains, and the association was replicated in an independent cohort. Specific HLA alleles were associated with over 15,000 TCR beta sequences at a false discovery rate of 0.05 in a later analysis. In a later analysis, HLA-associated TCR beta chains were found to be more clonally expanded and to have lower generation probabilities than equally common non-associated chains.

The cohort consisted of 670 or so healthy bone marrow donors. At the time of sampling, every cohort member was nominally healthy, though immune exposures that went unrecorded were likely present. The donor tested CMV seropositive and was one of the 289 seropositive cohort members. Each donor provided a peripheral blood sample, and peripheral blood mononuclear cells were used for TCR beta sequencing. The Qiagen DNeasy Blood Extraction Kit was used to extract genomic DNA from the blood cell samples. With respect to this clone: It lacks a known antigen. Base qualities are not at hand, and no much larger clone is one base apart.

Preparation of the library involved the immunoSEQ multiplex PCR assay. The multiplex PCR relied on a mix of 60 forward primers for TCR Vbeta segments and 13 reverse primers for TCR Jbeta segments. A multiplex PCR assay on genomic DNA amplified the CDR3 region of rearranged TCR beta genes. Amplified TCR beta libraries were sequenced as 87-base-pair reads on the Illumina HiSeq System. As for the authors' bioinformatics: In a later analysis, tens of millions of unique TCR beta chains were counted across the approximately 620 repertoires, and roughly 11 million of these chains were shared by at least two donors. To remove PCR and sequencing errors, raw reads were error-corrected and collapsed into unique sequences using a nearest-neighbor algorithm that merged closely related sequences. CDR3 sequences were aligned to IMGT reference sequences to assign V, D and J gene segments. For a sequence to be retained, a match of at least six nucleotides to both a V gene segment and a J gene segment was required. A rearrangement was called productive if the CDR3 had no stop codons and remained in frame with V and J, and every other rearrangement was called non-productive. CDR3 was defined according to IMGT convention as the region running from the second conserved V-encoded cysteine to the conserved J-encoded phenylalanine. In an earlier analysis of more than 550 of the donors, sequences lacking an unambiguous match to a single V gene segment were excluded. An earlier analysis of a few hundred of the donors classified V segments as functional when productive rearrangements were above 56.7% and as segregating when the standard deviation between donors was above 5%. A statistical classification framework was developed to diagnose cytomegalovirus status using the catalog of TCR beta chain sequences. V and J gene assignment, in a later analysis, came from comparing TCR nucleotide sequences with IMGT/GENE-DB human TR gene sequences. In a later analysis, CDR3 sequences and most-parsimonious VDJ recombination scenarios were assigned using the TCRdist pipeline. In a later analysis, each TCR beta chain was defined by its CDR3 amino acid sequence together with its V-gene family, and reads lacking a unique V-gene family were excluded. In a later analysis, 450 to 600 highly shared, low-generation-probability nucleotide sequences were removed to address suspected cross-contamination and a sequencing artifact. A later analysis calculated a clonal expansion index for each public chain from normalized within-repertoire ranks of inferred template counts. A later analysis computed generation probabilities with a VDJ recombination model fitted to out-of-frame rearrangements, and checked the results against IGoR. A later analysis scored TCR-TCR, TCR-HLA and TCR-CMV co-occurrence with hypergeometric tests, applying a repertoire-size bias correction to TCR pairs. In a later analysis, false discovery rates were estimated by permuting HLA or CMV assignments 20 times. In a later analysis, co-occurring TCRs were grouped using DBSCAN, and TCRdist sequence similarity was added for clustering within HLA-allele-positive subsets. Repertoires with fewer than 30,000 or more than 120,000 public chains were left out of co-occurrence clustering, as were a few repertoires with anomalous nucleotide sharing. Held by TCRdb, this immuneACCESS table contains in-frame sequences only and omits some clones. Under half of the omission traces to an unresolved V gene where checked; the cause of the rest is unknown. Clonal size and the V and J genes are those of that table, whereas D and trimming came from the DNA. Present in this sample are about 160,000 clones, approximately 80% of which were seen just once. Under 8% of the sample rests with the top ten.

After removal of 10 bases from V and 2 bases from J, the junction retains 7 bases not matched to a gene. In the germline V gene, CDR1 corresponds to SGHTA and CDR2 to FQGTGA. The CDR3 starts with the cysteine, ends with the phenylalanine, and has 13 residues. Just CDR3 DNA is preserved here, 39 bases in frame from base 1. This sequence was found in a man between 45 and 60 years old in good health and CMV-seropositive. This chain joins TRBV7-3 to TRBJ1-1, with 7 bases matching TRBD1. Specimen: PBMCs. The CDR3 reads CATRDRANTEAFF. The nucleotide sequence reads TGTGCCACCCGCGACAGGGCAAACACTGAAGCTTTCTTT.